These 20 T cell receptor beta chains were all obtained from the same sample, sequenced in a study of T cell responses to AZD1222 COVID-19 vaccine. The method was immunoSEQ multiplex PCR; TCRdb's version includes in-frame clones alone and lacks a portion of them. In the table there are 100,000 to 150,000 clones, 86% of which are singletons. The sequences come from peripheral blood, collected 28 days after the second AZD1222 dose. These receptors originate from an adult who received the AZD1222 COVID-19 vaccine.

J is TRBJ1-1 and V is TRBV7-9; no firm D call. V was pared by 5 bases and J by 2 bases, with 9 bases between. The CDR3 runs to 13 residues. The germline V gene encodes CDR1 SEHNR and CDR2 FQNEAQ (reference sequence). This CDR3 reads CASSPYTNTEAFF. DNA of the CDR3: TGTGCCAGCAGCCCCTATACAAACACTGAAGCTTTCTTT.

The CDR3 loop is CASSLTGGFSYTF. The CDR3 bases are TGTGCCAGCAGCCTGACAGGGGGTTTCAGCTACACCTTC. This chain connects TRBV7-3 to TRBJ1-2; TRBD1 matches at 9 bases. Germline assignment: CDR1 SGHTA and CDR2 FQGTGA. This CDR3 has 13 residues. Germline trimming cut 5 bases from V and 9 bases from J; bases unmatched to any gene: 7.

The J gene is TRBJ2-7, the V gene TRBV5-1; the match to TRBD1 covers 7 bases. Germline trimming cut 4 bases from V and 4 bases from J; bases unmatched to any gene: 5. This CDR3 is built from 13 residues. Germline CDR1 and CDR2: SGHRS and YFSETQ. For the CDR3, the DNA is TGCGCCAGCAGCCCCGGGACAGTTTACGAGCAGTACTTC. Protein product: CASSPGTVYEQYF. Supplemented by reference TRBV5-1 and TRBJ2-7, the full variable domain reads KAGVTQTPRYLIKTRGQQVTLSCSPISGHRSVSWYQQTPGQGLQFLFEYFSETQRNKGNFPGRFSGRQFSNSRSEMNVSTLELGDSALYLCASSPGTVYEQYFGPGTRLTVT.

This clone was detected only once. The J gene is TRBJ2-2, the V gene TRBV19, with 7 bases that match TRBD2. Per germline, CDR1 LNHDA and CDR2 SQIVND (reference sequence). Trimming removed 5 bases from V and 4 bases from J; junction bases left unmatched: 7. The CDR3 is 15 amino acids. CDR3 loop: CASSLGVAGTGELFF. As DNA, the CDR3 is TGTGCCAGTAGTCTGGGGGTAGCGGGCACCGGGGAGCTGTTTTTT. The variable domain in full, completed from reference TRBV19 and TRBJ2-2, reads DGGITQSPKYLFRKEGQNVTLSCEQNLNHDAMYWYRQDPGQGLRLIYYSQIVNDFQKGDIAEGYSVSREKKESFPLTVTSAQKNPTAFYLCASSLGVAGTGELFFGEGSRLTVL.

This sequence joins TRBV11-3 and TRBJ1-6, with D perhaps TRBD1 (6 bases). V was trimmed by 6 bases and J by 14 bases, leaving 14 bases between them. Looked up from germline, CDR1 is SGHNT and CDR2 is YENEEA. The CDR3 length is 12 residues. DNA for the CDR3: TGTGCCAGCAGACAGGGAGATCAGTCCCTCCACTTT. This encodes CASRQGDQSLHF.

This clone was seen more than once but under ten times. The rearrangement joins TRBV11-3 to TRBJ1-6, with 7 bases aligning to TRBD1. The CDR3 loop spans 15 amino acids. The germline CDR1 and CDR2 sequences are SGHNT and YENEEA. J was trimmed by 10 bases and V by 5 bases; bases with no gene match: 11. The CDR3 region has the DNA TGTGCCAGCAGCCCTAGCAGGGGGAGTTTGTCACCCCTCCACTTT. Its protein is CASSPSRGSLSPLHF. Full variable domain (rest looked up from reference TRBV11-3 and TRBJ1-6): EAGVVQSPRYKIIEKKQPVAFWCNPISGHNTLYWYLQNLGQGPELLIRYENEEAVDDSQLPKDRFSAERLKGVDSTLKIQPAELGDSAVYLCASSPSRGSLSPLHFGNGTRLTVT.

The gene calls are TRBV19 and TRBJ2-7; 11 bases agree with TRBD1. Looked up from germline, CDR1 is LNHDA and CDR2 is SQIVND (reference sequence). The CDR3 consists of 15 residues. V was pared by 8 bases and J by 9 bases, with 15 bases of the junction left unmatched. The CDR3 nucleotides are TGTGCCAGTCGCTCAAGTAGGGGGACAGGGGGAGCGCAGTACTTC. Translating it yields CASRSSRGTGGAQYF.

The V gene is TRBV30, the J gene TRBJ1-2; the D is unclear. This CDR3 has 10 residues. Per germline, CDR1 GTSNPN and CDR2 SVGIG (reference sequence). The V end lost 5 bases, the J end lost 8 bases, and 9 bases lay between the germline ends. CDR3 sequence (DNA): TGTGCCTGGGGACTGGAGGGCTACACCTTC. It codes for CAWGLEGYTF.

The chain couples TRBV2 to TRBJ1-1, with D unresolved. V was pared by 9 bases and J by 1 base, with 18 bases between. Germline V gives CDR1 SNHLY, CDR2 FYNNEI. There are 15 residues in the CDR3. The CDR3 DNA reads as TGTGCCAGTTCTAAAACGGGGAACAGGAACACTGAAGCTTTCTTT. Translation gives CASSKTGNRNTEAFF. Supplemented by reference TRBV2 and TRBJ1-1, the full variable domain reads EPEVTQTPSHQVTQMGQEVILRCVPISNHLYFYWYRQILGQKVEFLVSFYNNEISEKSEIFDDQFSVERPDGSNFTLKIRSTKLEDSAMYFCASSKTGNRNTEAFFGQGTRLTVV.

The rearrangement uses TRBV18 and TRBJ1-6; possible D gene TRBD1, 6 bases. Trimming shortened V by 3 bases and J by 10 bases, and 13 bases separated the two germline ends. The germline gives CDR1 KGHSH, CDR2 LQKENI. The CDR3 spans 14 residues. Written as DNA, the CDR3 is TGTGCCAGCTCACCTAACAGGGAGTACTCACCCCTCCACTTT. It encodes CASSPNREYSPLHF. Together with reference TRBV18 and TRBJ1-6, the CDR3 gives the full variable domain: NAGVMQNPRHLVRRRGQEARLRCSPMKGHSHVYWYRQLPEEGLKFMVYLQKENIIDESGMPKERFSAEFPKEGPSILRIQQVVRGDSAAYFCASSPNREYSPLHFGNGTRLTVT.

This clone was detected once. This chain joins TRBV3-1 (or the pseudogene TRBV3-2) and TRBJ2-3; possible D gene TRBD1, 6 bases. Germline V gene sequence: CDR1 LGHDT, CDR2 YNNKEL (reference sequence). The V gene lost 3 bases and the J gene lost 2 bases, with 9 bases spanning the gap. There are 14 residues in the CDR3. The CDR3 is CASSQGDTTDTQYF. The CDR3 region has the DNA TGTGCCAGCAGCCAGGGGGACACCACAGATACGCAGTATTTT.

The chain has TRBV28 and TRBJ1-2, with a tentative D call TRBD1 (5 bases). Germline V gives CDR1 MDHEN, CDR2 SYDVKM. The CDR3 has 13 residues. The V gene lost 6 bases and the J gene lost 8 bases, with 16 bases spanning the gap. The CDR3 loop is CASSIQESRGYTF. Written as DNA, the CDR3 is TGTGCCAGCAGCATACAGGAGTCCCGGGGCTACACCTTC.

The chain carries TRBV29-1 and TRBJ1-3, with unresolved D. CDR3 length: 13 residues. The germline V gene has CDR1 SQVTM and CDR2 ANQGSEA. Trimming shortened V by 6 bases and J by 0 bases, and 9 bases separated the two germline ends. The CDR3 region has the DNA TGCAGCGTCGAGCCTAGCTCTGGAAACACCATATATTTT. This translates into CSVEPSSGNTIYF.

V usage is TRBV6-5 and J usage is TRBJ2-2, with TRBD2 matching over 9 bases. The V segment lost 6 bases and the J segment 4 bases; nucleotides outside the gene matches: 6. CDR1 and CDR2 from the germline V gene are MNHEY and SVGAGI. The CDR3 is 15 amino acids. CDR3 protein: CASRSPSGATGELFF. CDR3 nucleotide sequence: TGTGCCAGCAGGTCCCCTAGCGGGGCCACCGGGGAGCTGTTTTTT.

The chain joins TRBV28 to TRBJ2-2; possibly TRBD2 for D (6 bases). V was shortened by 6 bases and J by 5 bases, with 16 bases between the two germline ends. Germline V lookup: CDR1 MDHEN, CDR2 SYDVKM. The CDR3 totals 15 residues. The CDR3 DNA reads as TGTGCCAGCAGCGCGGGGTATGTAGGGACCGGGGAGCTGTTTTTT. Translated, it gives CASSAGYVGTGELFF.

This sequence joins TRBV5-1 and TRBJ1-3; no definite D call. This CDR3 has 15 residues. The germline CDR1 and CDR2 sequences are SGHRS and YFSETQ. Trimming stripped 0 bases from V and 1 base from J, with 8 bases between. CDR3 in amino acids: CASSLVGGSGNTIYF. Written as DNA, the CDR3 is TGCGCCAGCAGCTTGGTAGGAGGATCTGGAAACACCATATATTTT.

This sequence joins TRBV7-9 and TRBJ2-1; 14 positions agree with TRBD2. The CDR3 sequence is 17 residues long. The trim removed 5 bases at V and 8 bases at J, leaving 11 bases unmatched. CDR1 and CDR2 (germline): SEHNR, FQNEAQ (reference sequence). CDR3 sequence (DNA): TGTGCCAGCAGCCGGGGGACTAGCGGGGGTCCCAGGGATGAGCAGTTCTTC. It yields the protein CASSRGTSGGPRDEQFF.

The chain recombines TRBV6-4 with TRBJ2-2, with 8 bases lining up with TRBD1. CDR1 is MRHNA, CDR2 SNTAGT, per germline. The CDR3 has 14 residues. After removal of 4 bases from V and 4 bases from J, the junction contained 2 bases not matched to a gene. As DNA, the CDR3 is TGTGCCAGCAGTGCAACAGGGGGCACCGGGGAGCTGTTTTTT. The encoded protein is CASSATGGTGELFF.

The V and J genes are TRBV12-3 or TRBV12-4 and TRBJ1-2, with D perhaps matching TRBD1 (5 bases). The CDR3 is made up of 12 amino acids. Trimming removed 5 bases from V and 7 bases from J, with 11 bases in between. The CDR3 DNA is TGTGCCAGCAGTCCCTCCAGGGTTGGCTACACCTTC. It is translated as CASSPSRVGYTF.

V is TRBV11-3 and J is TRBJ1-4; no firm D call. The CDR3 sequence is 17 residues long. Trimming took off 2 bases at V and 0 bases at J, with 13 bases between the two ends. The germline CDR1 and CDR2 sequences are SGHNT and YENEEA. The CDR3, as DNA: TGTGCCAGCAGCTTAACCGGACTCTCAGCAACTAATGAAAAACTGTTTTTT. Translation: CASSLTGLSATNEKLFF.